One TCR beta chain is described in this entry. The time point was: pre-sensitization, week 0. Documented treatment: therapeutic diphenylcyclopropenone sensitization with weekly scalp DPC. The template was total RNA from unfractionated whole blood. The data stem from a study of human T cells and chemical hapten exposure. One entry per CDR3 protein results from TCRdb running MiXCR on the RACE reads. The sample carries tens of thousands of distinct CDR3 sequences, around a tenth recorded once. The TCR sequence derives from a man in his fifties with alopecia areata. Some clones in this sample may be carry-over from other donors' samples. The sequenced sample was whole blood, obtained in connection with sensitization to the hapten diphenylcyclopropenone (DPC).

CDR3 in DNA: TGTGCCAGCAGTCGGGACAGGGGAGGATTAAATGGCTACACCTTC. Translation: CASSRDRGGLNGYTF. The V and J genes are TRBV7-9 and TRBJ1-2; 10 bases match TRBD1. There are 15 residues in the CDR3. The germline CDR1 and CDR2 sequences are SEHNR and FQNEAQ (reference sequence). The V gene end was trimmed by 6 bases and the J gene end by 6 bases; junction bases not matched to a gene: 10. The full variable domain, its missing parts supplied by reference TRBV7-9 and TRBJ1-2, is DTGVSQNPRHKITKRGQNVTFRCDPISEHNRLYWYRQTLGQGPEFLTYFQNEAQLEKSRLLSDRFSAERPKGSFSTLEIQRTEQGDSAMYLCASSRDRGGLNGYTFGSGTRLTVV.